This T cell receptor beta chain was recovered during a study of cytomegalovirus exposure and HLA in healthy donors. Details on this clone: Its antigen remains unidentified.

Study-level points and caveats: In a later analysis, TCR beta V- and J-gene trimming showed a link to a missense DCLRE1C variant. 87-base-pair reads could not separate some V segments, including TRBV6-2 and TRBV6-3.

From germline, CDR1 is SGHVS and CDR2 FQNEAQ. V lost 5 bases, J lost 4 bases, and 6 bases stayed unmatched. CDR3 length: 16 residues. Vbeta (60) and Jbeta (13) primers were used in the PCR. Profiled with immunoSEQ multiplex PCR; TCRdb holds only in-frame clones, not every one. The sample yields over 85,000 clones, less than 85% seen once. J is TRBJ2-1 and V is TRBV7-8; 12 bases are shared with TRBD2. Sequencing used PBMCs. The clonotype originates from a man between 35 and 55 years old in good health and CMV-seronegative. The CDR3 spells CASSRRTSGTYNEQFF. In nucleotides, the CDR3 is TGTGCCAGCAGCCGCAGGACTAGCGGGACTTACAATGAGCAGTTCTTC.